This is a list of T cell receptor beta chains from one sample in a study of blood T cell repertoires in COVID-19. Clones were read by immunoSEQ multiplex PCR, and TCRdb kept only the in-frame ones, dropping some. This table holds over 350,000 clones, around 89% found once. Sequencing was performed on peripheral blood. These receptors all come from a woman younger than 45 with acute or convalescent COVID-19. The CDR3 runs from the conserved cysteine through the conserved F or W. A D gene is named only where the DNA matches it firmly. Clone size is stated in some rows and not others, as once, few, many or a class when expanded.

D	size	V	J	CDR3	DNA
TRBD1	-	TRBV24-1	TRBJ2-6	CATGTGGPGANVLTF	TGTGCCACCGGGACAGGGGGCCCTGGGGCCAACGTCCTGACTTTC
TRBD2	-	TRBV6-4	TRBJ2-1	CASSPSATSGVGAYNEQFF	TGTGCCAGCAGTCCCTCTGCCACTAGCGGGGTTGGTGCCTACAATGAGCAGTTCTTC
-	-	TRBV29-1	TRBJ1-2	CSVGQDYGYTF	TGCAGCGTTGGACAGGACTATGGCTACACCTTC
-	-	TRBV6-1	TRBJ2-7	CASSEYRRNSYEQYF	TGTGCCAGCAGTGAGTACAGAAGAAACTCCTACGAGCAGTACTTC
TRBD1	-	TRBV10-3	TRBJ2-7	CAISESTGSSYEQYF	TGTGCCATCAGTGAGTCGACAGGGAGCTCCTACGAGCAGTACTTC
-	-	TRBV3-1/TRBV3-2	TRBJ2-7	CASSQGWSGEYEQYF	TGTGCCAGCAGCCAAGGGTGGTCAGGGGAATACGAGCAGTACTTC
TRBD2	-	TRBV7-2	TRBJ2-1	CASSFGTSGGNEQFF	TGTGCCAGCAGCTTTGGGACTAGCGGGGGCAATGAGCAGTTCTTC
TRBD1	-	TRBV6-5	TRBJ2-1	CASSTSGTDYNEQFF	TGTGCCAGCAGTACGTCCGGGACAGATTACAATGAGCAGTTCTTC
-	-	TRBV6-5	TRBJ1-4	CASSYSNNRGEKLFF	TGTGCCAGCAGTTACTCGAACAACCGCGGCGAAAAACTGTTTTTT
-	-	TRBV4-1	TRBJ2-3	CASSQVGAGADTQYF	TGCGCCAGCAGCCAAGTAGGGGCTGGGGCAGATACGCAGTATTTT
-	-	TRBV4-2	TRBJ1-2	CASSPEGGRGSYGYTF	TGTGCCAGCAGCCCGGAAGGGGGGAGGGGATCCTATGGCTACACCTTC
-	-	TRBV7-6	TRBJ2-3	CASSWTLDMTSTDTQYF	TGTGCCAGCAGCTGGACACTCGACATGACTAGCACAGATACGCAGTATTTT
-	-	TRBV12-3/TRBV12-4	TRBJ2-1	CASRSLRRNEQFF	TGTGCCAGCAGATCCCTGCGTCGCAATGAGCAGTTCTTC
TRBD1	-	TRBV28	TRBJ1-4	CASSFGWTGHVGEKLFF	TGTGCCAGCAGTTTCGGGTGGACAGGTCATGTTGGTGAAAAACTGTTTTTT
-	-	TRBV19	TRBJ2-1	CASSETGRPYNEQFF	TGTGCCAGTAGTGAAACAGGGCGTCCCTACAATGAGCAGTTCTTC
-	-	TRBV21-1	TRBJ1-4	CASSNFKGLQVTNEKLFF	TGTGCCAGCAGCAATTTCAAAGGTCTTCAGGTAACTAATGAAAAACTGTTTTTT
-	-	TRBV6-5	TRBJ2-7	CASGKDGTFEQYF	TGTGCCAGCGGCAAGGACGGGACTTTTGAGCAGTACTTC
-	-	TRBV6-5	TRBJ2-3	CASSSPRQDLTDTQYF	TGTGCCAGCAGTTCTCCGAGACAGGATCTCACAGATACGCAGTATTTT
TRBD1	once	TRBV30	TRBJ2-2	CAWTRGGGPTGELFF	TGTGCCTGGACAAGAGGGGGCGGACCCACCGGGGAGCTGTTTTTT
-	once	TRBV5-1	TRBJ2-1	CASRRQENNEQFF	TGCGCCAGCAGGAGACAGGAAAACAATGAGCAGTTCTTC
-	-	TRBV10-3	TRBJ2-2	CAIRDSALINTGELFF	TGTGCCATCAGAGACAGCGCTCTTATCAACACCGGGGAGCTGTTTTTT
-	-	TRBV19	TRBJ1-4	CASTPGANEKLFF	TGTGCCAGTACCCCGGGGGCTAATGAAAAACTGTTTTTT
-	-	TRBV10-3	TRBJ1-2	CAISEGRGLGYTF	TGTGCCATCAGTGAGGGAAGGGGCTTAGGCTACACCTTC
-	once	TRBV27	TRBJ1-5	CASRWTKQEPQHF	TGTGCCAGCAGATGGACCAAACAGGAGCCCCAGCATTTT
TRBD1	-	TRBV5-1	TRBJ2-5	CASSFRQGQETQYF	TGCGCCAGCAGCTTCCGACAGGGGCAAGAGACCCAGTACTTC
TRBD2	-	TRBV4-2	TRBJ2-1	CASSQDGLAGEQFF	TGTGCCAGCAGCCAAGACGGGCTAGCGGGGGAGCAGTTCTTC
-	-	TRBV12-3/TRBV12-4	TRBJ2-3	CASSFRQADTQYF	TGTGCCAGCAGTTTTAGACAGGCAGATACGCAGTATTTT
-	once	TRBV19	TRBJ2-3	CASSIGMGVSTDTQYF	TGTGCCAGTAGTATAGGGATGGGAGTCAGCACAGATACGCAGTATTTT
TRBD1	-	TRBV19	TRBJ2-1	CASSINGQGYNEQFF	TGTGCCAGTAGTATAAACGGACAGGGTTACAATGAGCAGTTCTTC
-	-	TRBV5-6	TRBJ1-1	CASSLEQGGKAFF	TGTGCCAGCAGCTTGGAGCAGGGTGGAAAAGCTTTCTTT
-	few	TRBV7-8	TRBJ2-1	CASSPLPVEQFF	TGTGCCAGCAGCCCCCTCCCCGTCGAGCAGTTCTTC
-	-	TRBV12-3/TRBV12-4	TRBJ2-7	CASSLRGGYEQYF	TGTGCCAGCAGTTTGAGGGGGGGCTACGAGCAGTACTTC
-	-	TRBV5-4	TRBJ1-2	CASWAGVNYGYTF	TGTGCCAGCTGGGCCGGGGTTAACTATGGCTACACCTTC
-	-	TRBV28	TRBJ1-2	CASSTGQSINYGYTF	TGTGCCAGCAGTACGGGACAAAGCATTAACTATGGCTACACCTTC
-	once	TRBV6-5	TRBJ2-2	CASSYSEGTGELFF	TGTGCCAGCAGTTACTCGGAGGGGACCGGGGAGCTGTTTTTT
-	-	TRBV30	TRBJ1-3	CAWSSGGSGNTIYF	TGTGCCTGGAGTTCAGGAGGCTCTGGAAACACCATATATTTT
-	-	TRBV20-1	TRBJ2-3	CSASLGDTQYF	TGCAGTGCGAGTCTTGGCGATACGCAGTATTTT
-	once	TRBV27	TRBJ2-3	CASSFTMRNTDTQYF	TGTGCCAGCAGTTTTACTATGAGGAACACAGATACGCAGTATTTT
TRBD2	-	TRBV29-1	TRBJ2-3	CSVSGTSGTDTQYF	TGCAGCGTATCCGGGACTAGCGGCACAGATACGCAGTATTTT